The 29 T cell receptor beta chains presented below share a single source sample, sequenced in a study of breast tumors, draining lymph nodes, adjacent tissues. Axillary draining lymph nodes of breast cancer patients supplied the node samples. TCRdb re-called the multiplex PCR reads through MiXCR, storing one row per CDR3 protein. The sample yields 85,000 to 130,000 distinct CDR3 sequences, about 31% seen once. Material: axillary lymph node tissue. All receptors derive from a female donor with breast cancer. Some clones in this sample may be carry-over from other donors' samples.

The gene calls are TRBV27 and TRBJ2-2; a possible D gene is TRBD2 (5 bases). This CDR3 has 16 amino acids. Between the trimmed V and J ends, which lost 5 bases and 0 bases, there was a span of 13 bases. Germline V CDR1 and CDR2: MNHEY, SMNVEV (reference sequence). CDR3 bases: TGTGCCAGCAGTCTAGCCAGAGCCACGAACACCGGGGAGCTGTTTTTT. It yields the protein CASSLARATNTGELFF.

The chain employs TRBV20-1 and TRBJ2-7; a weak D match, TRBD2 (7 bases). CDR3 length: 14 residues. V lost 7 bases, J lost 3 bases, and 19 bases lay in between. Per germline, CDR1 DFQATT and CDR2 SNEGSKA (reference sequence). CDR3 nucleotides: TGCAGTGTTCGAAGCGGGGACACCAACTACGAGCAGTACTTC. This encodes CSVRSGDTNYEQYF.

Worth noting for this clonotype: Being one base from a much bigger clone, this may be a read error. V gene TRBV5-1 combines with J gene TRBJ2-2; D might be TRBD1 or TRBD2, each matching 5 bases. The CDR3 runs to 13 residues. Looked up from germline, CDR1 is SGHRS and CDR2 is YFSETQ. The CDR3 loop reads CASSEEPTGDLFF. The CDR3, as DNA: TGCGCCAGCAGCGAGGAACCCACCGGGGACCTGTTTTTT.

This clonotype was seen at least ten times. This sequence joins TRBV5-5 and TRBJ1-4, with 9 nucleotides matching TRBD1. J was trimmed by 4 bases and V by 4 bases; bases with no gene match: 2. This CDR3 is 14 amino acids long. Germline CDR1 reads SGHKS; CDR2 reads YYEKEE (reference sequence). CDR3 bases: TGTGCCAGCAGCCTGACAGGGGGTAATGAAAAACTGTTTTTT. Translation gives CASSLTGGNEKLFF.

This clonotype was found many times. This chain uses TRBV20-1 with TRBJ2-3, with D tentatively TRBD1 (6 bases). The CDR3 has 15 residues. From germline, CDR1 is DFQATT and CDR2 SNEGSKA (reference sequence). V was cut by 5 bases and J by 6 bases, with 21 bases left in between. The CDR3 region is CSAYFAQGPGDTQYF. The DNA for the CDR3 is TGCAGTGCTTATTTTGCCCAGGGGCCCGGGGATACGCAGTATTTT.

This clonotype was found many times. The J gene is TRBJ2-6, the V gene TRBV5-1; D unclear. The length of the CDR3 is 15 residues. Germline V gene data show CDR1 as SGHRS and CDR2 as YFSETQ. V lost 1 base and J 0 bases, leaving 5 bases between the germline ends. The CDR3 reads CASSLTSSGANVLTF. In nucleotides, the CDR3 is TGCGCCAGCAGCTTGACGAGCTCTGGGGCCAACGTCCTGACTTTC.

This clonotype has more than one count but fewer than ten. It may be a read error: a sequence one base away is much more abundant. The gene calls are TRBV11-1 and TRBJ2-7; D is possibly TRBD1 (6 bases). This CDR3 region has 15 residues. CDR1 is SGHAT, CDR2 FQDESV, per germline (reference sequence). V lost 3 bases and J 6 bases, leaving 18 bases between the germline ends. CDR3 in amino acids: CASSFRDITNCEQYF. CDR3 nucleotide sequence: TGTGCCAGCAGCTTCCGGGACATTACTAACTGCGAGCAGTACTTC.

The chain employs TRBV4-1 and TRBJ2-7, with D possibly being TRBD1 or TRBD2 (6 bases each). Germline V gene sequence: CDR1 MGHRA, CDR2 YSYEKL. V was clipped by 10 bases and J by 6 bases, with 19 bases between them. The CDR3 extends over 13 amino acids. The CDR3 loop is CATRGVGGGEQYF. CDR3 DNA sequence: TGCGCCACCCGGGGCGTGGGGGGCGGCGAGCAGTACTTC.

Comments on this clonotype: This may be a read error: a much more frequent sequence differs by one nucleotide. The chain uses TRBV9 and TRBJ2-2; 9 positions agree with TRBD2. CDR3 length equals 15 residues. CDR1 and CDR2 (germline): SGDLS, YYNGEE. CDR3: CASSVEGGRDGEPFF. The CDR3 DNA follows: TGTGCCAGCAGCGTAGAGGGCGGGAGGGACGGGGAGCCGTTTTTT.

V is TRBV5-1 and J is TRBJ1-6; 8 bases line up with TRBD1. The CDR3 sequence is 16 residues long. V was pared by 4 bases and J by 0 bases, with 3 bases of the junction left unmatched. Germline CDR1 and CDR2: SGHRS and YFSETQ. The CDR3 DNA sequence: TGCGCCAGCAGCGTTACAGGGGGCTCCTATAATTCACCCCTCCACTTT. Translated, it gives CASSVTGGSYNSPLHF.

The chain couples TRBV19 to TRBJ1-1; D remains ambiguous. Germline CDR1 and CDR2: LNHDA and SQIVND (reference sequence). The CDR3 is 11 amino acids. V lost 3 bases to trimming and J lost 5 bases, with 4 bases between them. This CDR3 is CASSIGTEAFF. Written as DNA, the CDR3 is TGTGCCAGTAGTATCGGAACTGAAGCTTTCTTT. Together with reference TRBV19 and TRBJ1-1, the CDR3 gives the full variable domain: DGGITQSPKYLFRKEGQNVTLSCEQNLNHDAMYWYRQDPGQGLRLIYYSQIVNDFQKGDIAEGYSVSREKKESFPLTVTSAQKNPTAFYLCASSIGTEAFFGQGTRLTVV.

This clonotype was observed many times. The chain uses TRBV20-1 and TRBJ2-3, with D unresolved. Germline lookup yields CDR1 DFQATT and CDR2 SNEGSKA (reference sequence). V was shortened by 3 bases and J by 0 bases, with 22 bases between the two germline ends. The CDR3 is 18 residues long. This CDR3 reads CSASWVEYFSASTDTQYF. The CDR3, as DNA: TGCAGTGCTAGTTGGGTAGAGTATTTTTCCGCTAGCACAGATACGCAGTATTTT.

This chain uses TRBV19 with TRBJ1-6; no reliable D call. The germline V and J ends were trimmed by 2 bases and 0 bases, with 8 bases remaining between them. The CDR3 loop spans 16 amino acids. Germline CDR1 LNHDA, CDR2 SQIVND (reference sequence). CDR3 coding DNA: TGTGCCAGTAGTATAATGGTCAGCTCCTATAATTCACCCCTCCACTTT. Translating gives CASSIMVSSYNSPLHF.

This clonotype was seen many times. One end of the junction is discordant with germline, which a read error may explain. The chain is built from TRBV7-9 and TRBJ1-2; TRBD1 aligns across 7 bases. CDR1 and CDR2 (germline): SEHNR, FQNEAQ (reference sequence). The CDR3 consists of 14 residues. The CDR3 loop reads CASSQGQQGYGYTF. The DNA of the CDR3 is TGCGCCAGCAGCCAGGGACAACAGGGGTATGGCTACACCTTC.

This clonotype was counted many times. The rearrangement links TRBV30 to TRBJ1-5, with 8 bases lining up with TRBD1. V was clipped by 3 bases and J by 5 bases; unmatched bases: 6. Germline CDR1 GTSNPN, CDR2 SVGIG (reference sequence). The CDR3 is made up of 14 amino acids. The CDR3 protein is CAWSRTGRYQPQHF. The CDR3 nucleotides read TGTGCCTGGAGCCGGACAGGGCGGTATCAGCCCCAGCATTTT.

This clonotype was seen at least ten times. The chain uses TRBV6-1 and TRBJ2-1, with D tentatively TRBD2 (6 bases). The V end lost 4 bases, the J end lost 5 bases, and 21 bases lay between the germline ends. The CDR3 runs to 17 residues. Germline V gives CDR1 MNHNS, CDR2 SASEGT. The CDR3 region is CASSVYVASVRDNEQFF. The CDR3 DNA sequence: TGTGCCAGCAGTGTGTATGTAGCTAGCGTTAGAGACAATGAGCAGTTCTTC.

This clonotype was recorded many times. The chain recombines TRBV9 with TRBJ1-2; 7 positions match TRBD1. Trimming took 3 bases from V and 1 from J; bases not matched to a gene: 6. The CDR3 loop spans 15 amino acids. From germline, CDR1 is SGDLS and CDR2 YYNGEE. The CDR3 region has the DNA TGTGCCAGCAGCGACCGGGACAGATATAACTATGGCTACACCTTC. It specifies CASSDRDRYNYGYTF.

The table lists this clonotype with many counts. With a much larger clone just one base away, this may be a read error. As the CDR3 is not closed by the conserved phenylalanine or tryptophan, this likely results from a read error. The chain is built from TRBV7-9 and TRBJ2-1, with TRBD2 identical over 14 bases. The CDR3 has 14 amino acids. Trimming cost V 7 bases and J 7 bases; bases outside gene matches: 3. The germline V gene has CDR1 SEHNR and CDR2 FQNEAQ (reference sequence). The CDR3 region has the DNA TGTGCCAGCAAGGGACTAGCGGGGGTGAATGAGCAGTTCCTC. The encoded protein is CASKGLAGVNEQFL.

The CDR3 here is CASSEQGGTGELFF. In DNA form, the CDR3 reads TGTGCCAGCAGTGAACAGGGGGGCACCGGGGAGCTGTTTTTT. The J gene is TRBJ2-2, the V gene TRBV2; the D gene is possibly TRBD1 (7 bases). Per the germline V gene, CDR1 is SNHLY and CDR2 is FYNNEI. The V end was cut by 2 bases, the J end by 4 bases, with 8 bases between. The CDR3 sequence is 14 residues long.

This clonotype came up many times. This chain links TRBV5-1 with TRBJ2-7, with TRBD1 identical over 7 bases. Germline trimming cut 4 bases from V and 0 bases from J; bases unmatched to any gene: 7. The germline gives CDR1 SGHRS, CDR2 YFSETQ. This CDR3 has 15 amino acids. Here the CDR3 DNA reads TGCGCCAGCAGCCCACGGACAGGTAGCTCCTACGAGCAGTACTTC. Protein: CASSPRTGSSYEQYF.

At least ten counts were recorded for this clonotype. This chain connects TRBV5-4 to TRBJ1-3; 7 bases map to TRBD1. Germline CDR1 is SGHNT and CDR2 is YYREEE (reference sequence). The ends lost 2 bases at V and 2 bases at J; junction bases unmatched: 4. The CDR3 sequence is 15 residues long. CDR3 coding DNA: TGTGCCAGCAGCTTCCGGGACAGAACTGGAAACACCATATATTTT. Amino acids: CASSFRDRTGNTIYF.

In this sample, this clonotype turned up many times. The chain recombines TRBV3-1 with TRBJ2-2, with 8 nucleotides matching TRBD2. CDR1 and CDR2 from the germline V gene are LGHDT and YNNKEL (reference sequence). V dropped 6 bases and J dropped 6; count of bases not matched to a gene: 12. The CDR3 sequence is 16 residues long. CDR3 amino acids: CASSPGSAGVAGELFF. DNA for the CDR3: TGTGCCAGCAGTCCCGGGTCAGCGGGAGTTGCCGGGGAGCTGTTTTTT.

This clonotype was detected many times. The rearrangement uses TRBV18 and TRBJ2-7; a weak D match, TRBD2 (6 bases). Germline V gene data show CDR1 as KGHSH and CDR2 as LQKENI. With 3 bases removed from V and 7 bases from J, the gap between germline ends came to 13 bases. CDR3 size: 13 residues. The CDR3, as DNA: TGTGCCAGCTCACCGGCTAGCGAGACGGAGCAGTACTTC. This gives the protein CASSPASETEQYF.

This sequence joins TRBV2 and TRBJ2-3; 7 nucleotides line up with TRBD2. Germline V gives CDR1 SNHLY, CDR2 FYNNEI. The CDR3 sequence is 16 residues long. Trimming removed 7 bases from V and 11 bases from J; junction bases left unmatched: 21. CDR3 protein: CASIQERGSSYNEQYF. CDR3 sequence (DNA): TGTGCCAGCATCCAAGAGCGGGGAAGCTCCTACAATGAGCAGTATTTT.

The sample holds many counts of this clonotype. Written as DNA, the CDR3 is TGCGCCAGCAGCTTACGACAGGGCGGTGAGACCCAGTACTTC. It translates to CASSLRQGGETQYF. V gene TRBV5-1 combines with J gene TRBJ2-5; 7 bases fit TRBD1. Germline CDR1 and CDR2: SGHRS and YFSETQ. V trimming: 2 bases; J trimming: 5 bases; junction bases outside the gene matches: 6. CDR3 size: 14 residues.

As regards this clonotype: One base away lies a much larger clone, so this may be a sequencing read error. The chain is built from TRBV6-6 and TRBJ2-1; TRBD2 matches 12 bases. This CDR3 has 15 amino acids. V lost 6 bases and J lost 6; bases outside the gene matches: 6. Germline V lookup: CDR1 MNHNY, CDR2 SVGAGI (reference sequence). CDR3 sequence: CASRQTSGGSNEQFF. Written as DNA, the CDR3 is TGTGCCAGCAGACAGACTAGCGGGGGCTCCAATGAGCAGTTCTTC.

There are many counts of this clonotype. The V call is TRBV12-3 or TRBV12-4, the J call TRBJ1-5; a possible D gene is TRBD1 (5 bases). CDR3 length equals 15 residues. With 0 bases removed from V and 2 bases from J, the gap between germline ends came to 8 bases. CDR3 bases: TGTGCCAGCAGTTTAGCGATAGGGGGCAATCAGCCCCAGCATTTT. Its translation is CASSLAIGGNQPQHF.

This clonotype is a singleton in its sample. One junction end disagrees with the germline gene, perhaps due to a read error. The chain's CDR3 is CASSQYSGDEETPYF. CDR3 in DNA: TGTGCCAGCAGCCAATATTCTGGAGATGAAGAGACCCCGTACTTC. V is TRBV14 and J is TRBJ2-5; D unclear. The CDR3 is 15 amino acids. The germline V gene encodes CDR1 SGHDN and CDR2 FVKESK.

The V and J genes are TRBV20-1 and TRBJ1-1; D gene unclear. Trimming stripped 4 bases from V and 3 bases from J, with 12 bases between. Germline CDR1 is DFQATT and CDR2 is SNEGSKA (reference sequence). There are 13 residues in the CDR3. The CDR3 loop reads CSANRGRDTEAFF. The CDR3, as DNA: TGCAGTGCTAATCGGGGAAGGGACACTGAAGCTTTCTTT.